This TCR beta chain was observed in a study of shared clonotypes between healthy human individuals (dated by TCRdb to 2018 to 2021). About the full investigation: The cohort comprised a couple of women and a few men aged 18 to 49 years. Per donor, leukapheresis produced somewhere between about 0.94 and 9.5 billion PBMCs. The study deeply sequenced blood TCR repertoires of about 5 healthy adults to estimate repertoire size and the extent of clonotype sharing between individuals. Different laboratories and diverse techniques were used to prepare libraries and sequence TCR repertoires, to increase sequencing depth and limit assay-specific biases. Per donor, three plates each were used for CD4 naive and CD4 memory, two for CD8 naive, and one for CD8 memory. Here is what the overall study found, with its caveats: Estimated clonotype richness was generally larger for naive than for memory subsets. Sampling was limited to blood, and TCR repertoires in tissue likely differ from TCR repertoires in blood. Rarefaction of sorted-subset datasets indicated incomplete sequencing despite the large sequencing depth. Compared with non-shared clonotypes, the clonotypes found in all four sorted-subset donors had higher generation probabilities. Based on pairwise subsampling, the degree of clonotype sharing among donors was expected to be affected by sequencing depth. The small number of donors limited the genetic and exposure-history diversity represented. When a few donors were compared, the shared fraction of clonotypes was roughly 4.8% for naive CD4, around 3.5% for naive CD8, 2.3% for memory CD4, and 0.4% for memory CD8.

As concerns this clone: Its specific antigen is unknown. Base qualities are not provided; no much larger clone lies one nucleotide away.

Taken from the germline V gene, the CDR1 and CDR2 loops are MRHNA and SNTAGT. The CDR3, cysteine through phenylalanine, is 16 amino acids long. CDR3 DNA only is kept here, 48 bases in frame from base 1. After removal of 5 bases from V and 1 base from J, the junction retains 6 bases not matched to a gene. The donors were healthy, HIV-negative adults who had no recently reported acute infections or vaccinations. All donors were Caucasian adults living in Nashville, Tennessee, USA. CD4+ T cells were enriched by magnetic negative selection, after which naive cells were positively selected on CD45RA and the negative fraction was taken as the memory subset. Blood was collected by leukapheresis, and PBMCs were isolated by Ficoll-Histopaque density gradient centrifugation and then cryopreserved in liquid nitrogen vapor phase. Analytical flow cytometry was used to check the purity and quantity of each magnetically sorted T cell population. Genomic DNA was isolated from each sorted fraction and quantified by UV absorbance on a Nanodrop 2000c.

Using the deep immunoSEQ assay, multiplex PCR amplified TCR CDR3 regions from genomic DNA. Extracted genomic DNA from each cell subset was spread evenly across all wells of several immunoSEQ 96-well plates, with each plate serving as a replicate. For sorted subsets, about 200 ng genomic DNA, equal to about 30,000 T cell genomes, was loaded into each replicate PCR. The purified libraries were quantified using a Qubit 3.0 fluorometer, sized with a Bioanalyzer 2100, and then quantified again using the KAPA Library Quantification kit. Every immunoSEQ 96-well plate was sequenced on a separate single-read 150-cycle Illumina NextSeq 550 flow cell. As for the original processing: The immunoSEQ output contained only junctional sequences without quality scores, so filtering could not match that applied to full-length reads. To assign V/J genes and CDR3, sequences were annotated against IMGT germline references using PyIR, a Python wrapper for IgBLAST v1.9. Reads were removed for weak V/J assignments (E-value above 1e-6), missing CDR3, stop codons, out-of-frame junctions, or ambiguous translated residues. V3J clonotypes were defined as sequences sharing an identical inferred V gene, J gene, and CDR3 amino acid sequence. Percentage overlap between repertoires was calculated by dividing the number of shared unique clonotypes by the size of the smaller repertoire. Repertoire richness was assessed with RTK rarefaction, the Chao1 estimator, and Recon v2.1 estimates of unobserved clonotypes. OLGA was used to compute generation probabilities for all TCRbeta clonotypes that the gDNA method yielded from several donors. Held by TCRdb, this immuneACCESS table contains in-frame sequences only and omits some clones. Under half of the omission traces to an unresolved V gene where checked; the cause of the rest is unknown. The V and J calls and the clone size are those of that table, but D and trimming were determined from the DNA. This sample gives about 1.1 million clones in total; 78% of them show up just once. The ten largest clones take up 0.5% to 0.6% of the sample.

The rearranged chain carries TRBV6-4 and TRBJ2-3; a stretch of 10 junction bases matches TRBD2. Sequenced: memory CD4+ T cells from PBMCs. The cell subset or site label here, explained by the study, means: CD45RA-negative fraction. This sequence was found in a young man in good health. Some clones in this sample may be carry-over from other donors' samples. The CDR3 in this case is CASSKTSGSGTDTQYF. The nucleotide sequence reads TGTGCCAGCAGTAAGACTAGCGGGTCCGGCACAGATACGCAGTATTTT.